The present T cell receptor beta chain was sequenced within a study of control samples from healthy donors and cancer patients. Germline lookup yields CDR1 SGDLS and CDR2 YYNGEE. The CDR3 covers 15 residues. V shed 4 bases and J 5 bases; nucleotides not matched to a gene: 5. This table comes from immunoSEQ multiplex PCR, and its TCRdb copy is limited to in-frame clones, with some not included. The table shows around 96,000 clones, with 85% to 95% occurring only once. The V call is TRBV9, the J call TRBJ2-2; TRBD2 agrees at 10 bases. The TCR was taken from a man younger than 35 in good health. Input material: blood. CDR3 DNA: TGTGCCAGCAGCAGGGCTAGCGGGAGTACCGGGGAGCTGTTTTTT. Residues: CASSRASGSTGELFF.